A single sample gave rise to the 15 T cell receptor beta chains below, sequenced in a study of blood T cell repertoires in COVID-19. Sequencing was performed with immunoSEQ multiplex PCR; in TCRdb, only in-frame clones are kept and a portion is missing. The sample has about 270,000 clones; about 86% are singletons. The specimen sequenced was peripheral blood. These TCRs come from a woman in her sixties or seventies with active or convalescent COVID-19.

The rearrangement links TRBV5-4 to TRBJ1-6; D call uncertain. This CDR3 has 14 amino acids. V lost 0 bases and J 5 bases, leaving 6 bases between the germline ends. Germline loops: CDR1 SGHNT, CDR2 YYREEE (reference sequence). The CDR3 bases are TGTGCCAGCAGCTTGGACGGGGATAATTCACCCCTCCACTTT. It encodes CASSLDGDNSPLHF.

V gene TRBV5-1 combines with J gene TRBJ1-1; 7 bases match TRBD1. Germline V gives CDR1 SGHRS, CDR2 YFSETQ. This CDR3 is 15 amino acids long. V was clipped by 4 bases and J by 6 bases; unmatched bases: 12. Here the CDR3 DNA reads TGCGCCAGCAGCGGCTTAACGACAGGGACCGCTGAAGCTTTCTTT. This codes for CASSGLTTGTAEAFF.

This chain links TRBV19 with TRBJ1-1; 7 bases align to TRBD1. The germline V gene encodes CDR1 LNHDA and CDR2 SQIVND (reference sequence). This CDR3 region has 15 residues. V lost 2 bases and J lost 3; bases outside the gene matches: 6. CDR3 region: CASSIRTGVYTEAFF. DNA of the CDR3: TGTGCCAGTAGTATACGTACAGGGGTTTACACTGAAGCTTTCTTT.

The V call is TRBV6-2 or TRBV6-3, the J call TRBJ2-3; D is unclear. The V gene lost 4 bases and the J gene lost 2 bases, with 7 bases spanning the gap. The CDR3 covers 13 residues. Germline loops: CDR1 MNHEY, CDR2 SVGEGT. This chain's CDR3 is CASSSSVTDTQYF. CDR3 nucleotides: TGTGCCAGCAGTTCCAGCGTCACAGATACGCAGTATTTT.

The chain combines TRBV5-5 with TRBJ2-1; 10 bases agree with TRBD2. The J segment lost 6 bases and the V segment lost 1 base, leaving 10 bases of the junction unmatched. This CDR3 is built from 17 residues. From germline, CDR1 is SGHKS and CDR2 YYEKEE (reference sequence). CDR3 region: CASSLLALAGASNEQFF. The CDR3 DNA reads TGTGCCAGCAGCTTGCTCGCGCTAGCGGGGGCTAGCAATGAGCAGTTCTTC.

This chain links TRBV6-6 with TRBJ1-2; no reliable D call. Trimming shortened V by 7 bases and J by 0 bases, and 12 bases separated the two germline ends. In germline, CDR1 is MNHNY, CDR2 SVGAGI (reference sequence). This CDR3 is built from 14 residues. DNA of the CDR3: TGTGCCAGCACCCTTGGCCAGTCTAACTATGGCTACACCTTC. Its translation is CASTLGQSNYGYTF.

The rearrangement links TRBV15 to TRBJ1-4; D gene uncertain. V was clipped by 0 bases and J by 8 bases, with 10 bases between them. Germline CDR1 LNHNV, CDR2 YYDKDF (reference sequence). The CDR3 contains 14 residues. The CDR3 protein is CATSRDLANEKLFF. The CDR3 coding sequence is TGTGCCACCAGCAGAGACCTGGCAAACGAAAAACTGTTTTTT.

This chain links TRBV30 with TRBJ1-6; unclear D gene. Deletions cut 0 bases from V and 8 bases from J, with 17 bases between. CDR1 and CDR2 (germline): GTSNPN, SVGIG (reference sequence). The CDR3 contains 16 residues. The CDR3 DNA follows: TGTGCCTGGAGTGTATCCCCCCCCGGTAATGATTCACCCCTCCACTTT. Translation gives CAWSVSPPGNDSPLHF.

The chain has TRBV6-6 and TRBJ1-1; a weak D match, TRBD1 (6 bases). The V gene lost 6 bases and the J gene lost 5 bases, with 16 bases spanning the gap. This CDR3 contains 14 residues. CDR1 and CDR2 from the germline V gene are MNHNY and SVGAGI (reference sequence). CDR3 in DNA: TGTGCCAGCAGGTTACAGGGAAGGGGGACTGAAGCTTTCTTT. Translating it yields CASRLQGRGTEAFF.

This sequence joins TRBV27 and TRBJ1-6; no reliable D call. The CDR3 is 17 amino acids. V lost 1 base and J lost 10, with 20 bases in between. Germline CDR1 and CDR2: MNHEY and SMNVEV (reference sequence). The CDR3 sequence is CASSLFGPASPGSPLHF. CDR3 nucleotide sequence: TGTGCCAGCAGTTTATTCGGGCCTGCCTCTCCGGGGTCACCCCTCCACTTT.

V usage is TRBV10-1 and J usage is TRBJ1-4, with a possible D match to TRBD1 (6 bases). V lost 3 bases, J lost 0 bases, and 20 bases lay in between. This CDR3 contains 19 residues. Germline V gene data show CDR1 as WNHNN and CDR2 as SYGVQD (reference sequence). DNA for the CDR3: TGCGCCAGCAGTGAATTTTTGTTAGACAGGCCAGCAACTAATGAAAAACTGTTTTTT. Protein sequence: CASSEFLLDRPATNEKLFF.

This clone was seen a few times. This chain links TRBV6-5 with TRBJ1-2; the match to TRBD1 covers 7 bases. The CDR3 consists of 12 residues. V gave up 7 bases and J gave up 3 bases; unmatched junction bases: 2. The V gene's germline CDR1 is MNHEY and CDR2 SVGAGI. The CDR3 loop reads CASTTGDYGYTF. The CDR3 DNA follows: TGTGCCAGCACCACAGGGGACTATGGCTACACCTTC.

This chain links TRBV3-1 (or the pseudogene TRBV3-2) with TRBJ1-4, with D possibly being TRBD1 (5 bases). V gave up 3 bases and J gave up 6 bases, with 14 bases separating them. Looked up from germline, CDR1 is LGHDT and CDR2 is YNNKEL (reference sequence). There are 15 residues in the CDR3. The CDR3 nucleotides are TGTGCCAGCAGCCAGTTTCAAGGGGCTCATGAAAAACTGTTTTTT. Residues: CASSQFQGAHEKLFF.

The J gene is TRBJ1-2, the V gene TRBV12-5, with 9 bases identical to TRBD1. Germline V gene sequence: CDR1 LGHNT, CDR2 FRNRAP. The CDR3 consists of 16 residues. V was pared by 3 bases and J by 1 base, with 6 bases of the junction left unmatched. The CDR3 reads CASGFSTGGFNYGYTF. The CDR3 DNA reads TGTGCTAGTGGTTTTAGCACAGGGGGCTTTAACTATGGCTACACCTTC.

J is TRBJ2-7 and V is TRBV15; tentatively, D is TRBD2 (5 bases). Germline CDR1 LNHNV, CDR2 YYDKDF (reference sequence). The V end lost 0 bases, the J end lost 3 bases, and 9 bases lay between the germline ends. The CDR3 length is 14 residues. The CDR3 DNA follows: TGTGCCACCAGCAGAGATATGGGAGACTACGAGCAGTACTTC. It is translated as CATSRDMGDYEQYF.